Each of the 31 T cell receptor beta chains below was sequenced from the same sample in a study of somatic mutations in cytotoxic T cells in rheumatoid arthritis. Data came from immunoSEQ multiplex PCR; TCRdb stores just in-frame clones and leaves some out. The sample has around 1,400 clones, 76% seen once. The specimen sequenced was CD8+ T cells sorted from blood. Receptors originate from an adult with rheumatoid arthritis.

CDR3 nucleotides: TGTGCCTGGGGTAGACTAGCGGGAGGTGACGAGCAGTACTTC. It codes for CAWGRLAGGDEQYF. The chain uses TRBV30 and TRBJ2-7; TRBD2 matches 13 bases. The CDR3 runs 14 residues. The ends lost 5 bases at V and 5 bases at J; junction bases unmatched: 6. Per germline, CDR1 GTSNPN and CDR2 SVGIG (reference sequence).

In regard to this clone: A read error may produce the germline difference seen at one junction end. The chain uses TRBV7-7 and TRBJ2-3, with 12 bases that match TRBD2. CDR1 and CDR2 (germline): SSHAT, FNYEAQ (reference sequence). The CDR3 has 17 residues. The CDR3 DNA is TGTGCTAGCAGCCAAGGGCCTAGCGGGGGGGCAGGAGATACGCAGTATTTT. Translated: CASSQGPSGGAGDTQYF.

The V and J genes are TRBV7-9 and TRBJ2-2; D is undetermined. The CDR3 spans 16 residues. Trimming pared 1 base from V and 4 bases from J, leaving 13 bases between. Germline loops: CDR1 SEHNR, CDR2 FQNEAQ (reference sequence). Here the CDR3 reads CASSLERVSFTGELFF. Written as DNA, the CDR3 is TGTGCCAGCAGCTTAGAACGGGTGTCCTTCACCGGGGAGCTGTTTTTT.

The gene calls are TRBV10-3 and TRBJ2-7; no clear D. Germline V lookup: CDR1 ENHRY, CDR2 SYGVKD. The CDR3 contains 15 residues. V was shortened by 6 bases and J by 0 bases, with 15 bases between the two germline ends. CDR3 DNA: TGTGCCATCAGCCAAGGTGAGCGAGGCTCCTACGAGCAGTACTTC. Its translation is CAISQGERGSYEQYF.

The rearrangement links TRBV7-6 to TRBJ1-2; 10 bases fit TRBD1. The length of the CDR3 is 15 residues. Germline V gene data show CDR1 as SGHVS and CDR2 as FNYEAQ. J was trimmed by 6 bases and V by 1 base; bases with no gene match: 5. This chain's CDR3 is CASSLEETGGDGYTF. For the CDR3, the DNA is TGTGCCAGCAGCTTAGAGGAGACAGGGGGCGATGGCTACACCTTC.

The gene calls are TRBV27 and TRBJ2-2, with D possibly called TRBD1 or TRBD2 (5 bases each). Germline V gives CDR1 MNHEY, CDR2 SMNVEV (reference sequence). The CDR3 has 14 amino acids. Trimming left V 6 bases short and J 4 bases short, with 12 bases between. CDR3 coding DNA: TGTGCCAGCAGCTGGGGGTCGGGCACCGGGGAGCTGTTTTTT. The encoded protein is CASSWGSGTGELFF.

The CDR3 loop reads CASSDRAQYEKLFF. CDR3 nucleotide sequence: TGTGCCAGCAGTGATCGGGCCCAGTATGAAAAACTGTTTTTT. This sequence joins TRBV25-1 and TRBJ1-4; D uncertain. CDR1 and CDR2 (germline): MGHDK, SYGVNS. V dropped 3 bases and J dropped 6 bases, with 11 bases sitting between them. The CDR3 is 14 residues long.

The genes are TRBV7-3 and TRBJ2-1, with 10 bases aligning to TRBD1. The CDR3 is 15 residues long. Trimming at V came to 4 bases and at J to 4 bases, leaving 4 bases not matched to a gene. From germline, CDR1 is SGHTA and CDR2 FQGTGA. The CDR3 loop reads CASSWGQGPYNEQFF. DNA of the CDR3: TGTGCCAGCAGCTGGGGACAGGGGCCTTACAATGAGCAGTTCTTC. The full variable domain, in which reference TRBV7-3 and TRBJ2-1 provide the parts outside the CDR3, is GAGVSQTPSNKVTEKGKYVELRCDPISGHTALYWYRQSLGQGPEFLIYFQGTGAADDSGLPNDRFFAVRPEGSVSTLKIQRTERGDSAVYLCASSWGQGPYNEQFFGPGTRLTVL.

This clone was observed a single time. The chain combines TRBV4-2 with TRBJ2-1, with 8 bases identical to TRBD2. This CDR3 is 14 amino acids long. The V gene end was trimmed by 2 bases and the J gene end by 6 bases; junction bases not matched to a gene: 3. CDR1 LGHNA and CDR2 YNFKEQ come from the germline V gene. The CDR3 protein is CASSQKGLANEQFF. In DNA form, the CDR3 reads TGTGCCAGCAGCCAAAAAGGACTAGCCAATGAGCAGTTCTTC.

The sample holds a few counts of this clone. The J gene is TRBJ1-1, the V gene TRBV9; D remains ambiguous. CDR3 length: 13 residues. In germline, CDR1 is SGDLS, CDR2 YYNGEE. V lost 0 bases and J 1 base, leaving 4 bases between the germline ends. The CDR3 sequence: CASSVGRNTEAFF. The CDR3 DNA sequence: TGTGCCAGCAGCGTAGGGAGGAACACTGAAGCTTTCTTT.

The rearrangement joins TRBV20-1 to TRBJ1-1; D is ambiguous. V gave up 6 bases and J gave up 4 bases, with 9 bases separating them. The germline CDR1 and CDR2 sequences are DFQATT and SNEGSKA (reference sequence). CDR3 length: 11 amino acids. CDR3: CSADAVTEAFF. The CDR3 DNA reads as TGCAGTGCAGATGCAGTCACTGAAGCTTTCTTT.

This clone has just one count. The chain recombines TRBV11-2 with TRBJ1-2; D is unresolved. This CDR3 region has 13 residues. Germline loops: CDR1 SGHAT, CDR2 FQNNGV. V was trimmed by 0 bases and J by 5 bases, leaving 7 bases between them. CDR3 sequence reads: CASSLELRYGYTF. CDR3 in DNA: TGTGCCAGCAGCTTAGAGTTGAGATATGGCTACACCTTC.

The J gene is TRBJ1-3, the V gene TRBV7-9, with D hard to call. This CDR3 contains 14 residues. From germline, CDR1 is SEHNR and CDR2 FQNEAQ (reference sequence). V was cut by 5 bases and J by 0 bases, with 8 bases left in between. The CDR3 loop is CASSPTTSGNTIYF. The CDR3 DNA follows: TGTGCCAGCAGCCCAACGACCTCTGGAAACACCATATATTTT.

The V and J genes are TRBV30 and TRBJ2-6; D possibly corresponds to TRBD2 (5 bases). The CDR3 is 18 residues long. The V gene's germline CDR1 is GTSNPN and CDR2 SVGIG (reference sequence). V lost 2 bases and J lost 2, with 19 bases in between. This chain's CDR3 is CAWSFPRAAFPGANVLTF. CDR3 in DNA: TGTGCCTGGAGTTTTCCGAGGGCGGCTTTTCCTGGGGCCAACGTCCTGACTTTC.

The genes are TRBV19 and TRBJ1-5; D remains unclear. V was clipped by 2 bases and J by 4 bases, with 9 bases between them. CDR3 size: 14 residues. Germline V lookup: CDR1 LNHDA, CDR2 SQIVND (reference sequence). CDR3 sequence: CASSIFNRNQPQHF. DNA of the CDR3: TGTGCCAGTAGTATATTTAACAGAAATCAGCCCCAGCATTTT.

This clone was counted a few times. CDR3 in amino acids: CASRVTGGSHNEQFF. In DNA, the CDR3 is TGTGCCAGTAGGGTGACAGGAGGCTCACACAATGAGCAGTTCTTC. This sequence joins TRBV19 and TRBJ2-1, with D perhaps TRBD1 (6 bases). The CDR3 is 15 residues long. CDR1 is LNHDA and CDR2 is SQIVND in the germline V gene (reference sequence). Trimming stripped 6 bases from V and 5 bases from J, with 17 bases between.

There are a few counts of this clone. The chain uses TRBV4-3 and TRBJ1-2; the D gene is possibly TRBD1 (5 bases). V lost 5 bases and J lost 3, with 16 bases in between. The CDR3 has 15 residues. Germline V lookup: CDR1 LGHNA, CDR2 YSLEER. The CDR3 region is CASSNLGVEDYGYTF. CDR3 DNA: TGCGCCAGCAGCAACTTAGGGGTGGAAGACTATGGCTACACCTTC.

The CDR3 is CASRTESTEAFF. The CDR3 nucleotides read TGCGCCAGCAGAACCGAGAGCACTGAAGCTTTCTTT. The rearrangement joins TRBV5-1 to TRBJ1-1; the D is unclear. The V gene's germline CDR1 is SGHRS and CDR2 YFSETQ. This CDR3 spans 12 amino acids. Trimming removed 5 bases from V and 4 bases from J, with 9 bases in between.

This chain's CDR3 is CASSQDGGAGANVLTF. The CDR3, as DNA: TGCGCCAGCAGCCAAGATGGAGGGGCCGGGGCCAACGTCCTGACTTTC. The chain carries TRBV4-3 and TRBJ2-6, with D possibly TRBD2 on 6 matching bases. Germline V lookup: CDR1 LGHNA, CDR2 YSLEER. The CDR3 sequence is 16 residues long. V was pared by 0 bases and J by 4 bases, with 10 bases between.

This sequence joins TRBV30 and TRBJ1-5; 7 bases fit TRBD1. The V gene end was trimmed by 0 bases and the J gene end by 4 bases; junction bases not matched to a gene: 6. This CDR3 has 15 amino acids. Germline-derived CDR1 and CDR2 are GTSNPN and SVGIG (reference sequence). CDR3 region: CAWSVPGGGNQPQHF. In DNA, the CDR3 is TGTGCCTGGAGTGTACCAGGGGGAGGAAATCAGCCCCAGCATTTT.

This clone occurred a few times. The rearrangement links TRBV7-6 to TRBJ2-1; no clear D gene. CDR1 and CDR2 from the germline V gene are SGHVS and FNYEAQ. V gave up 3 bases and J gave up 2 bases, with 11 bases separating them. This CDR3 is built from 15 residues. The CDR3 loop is CASSFVEVPYNEQFF. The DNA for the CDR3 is TGTGCCAGCAGCTTCGTAGAAGTTCCCTACAATGAGCAGTTCTTC.

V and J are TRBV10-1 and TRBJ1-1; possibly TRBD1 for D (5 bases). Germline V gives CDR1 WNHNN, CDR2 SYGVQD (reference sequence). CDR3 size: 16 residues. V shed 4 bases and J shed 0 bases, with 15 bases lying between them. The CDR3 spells CASSAITGWMNTEAFF. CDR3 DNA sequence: TGCGCCAGCAGTGCTATAACAGGCTGGATGAACACTGAAGCTTTCTTT.

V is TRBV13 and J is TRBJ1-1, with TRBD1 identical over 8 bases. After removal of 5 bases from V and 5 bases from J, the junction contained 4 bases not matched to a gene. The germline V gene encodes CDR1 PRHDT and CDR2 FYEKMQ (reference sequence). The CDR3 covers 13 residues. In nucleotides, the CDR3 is TGTGCCAGCAGCCAGACAGGGGCGACTGAAGCTTTCTTT. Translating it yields CASSQTGATEAFF. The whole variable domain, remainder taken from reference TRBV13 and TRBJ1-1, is AAGVIQSPRHLIKEKRETATLKCYPIPRHDTVYWYQQGPGQDPQFLISFYEKMQSDKGSIPDRFSAQQFSDYHSELNMSSLELGDSALYFCASSQTGATEAFFGQGTRLTVV.

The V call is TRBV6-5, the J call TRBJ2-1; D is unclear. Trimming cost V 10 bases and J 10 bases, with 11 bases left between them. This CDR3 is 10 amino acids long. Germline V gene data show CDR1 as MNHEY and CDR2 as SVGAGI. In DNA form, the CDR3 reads TGTGCCACTCGAAAGAACGAGCAGTTCTTC. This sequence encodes CATRKNEQFF.

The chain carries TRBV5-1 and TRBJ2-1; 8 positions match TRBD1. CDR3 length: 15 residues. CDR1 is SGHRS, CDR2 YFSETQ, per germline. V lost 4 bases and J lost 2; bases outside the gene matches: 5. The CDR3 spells CASSPGTGPYNEQFF. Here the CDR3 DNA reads TGCGCCAGCAGCCCGGGGACAGGTCCCTACAATGAGCAGTTCTTC. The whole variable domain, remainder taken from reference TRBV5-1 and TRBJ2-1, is KAGVTQTPRYLIKTRGQQVTLSCSPISGHRSVSWYQQTPGQGLQFLFEYFSETQRNKGNFPGRFSGRQFSNSRSEMNVSTLELGDSALYLCASSPGTGPYNEQFFGPGTRLTVL.

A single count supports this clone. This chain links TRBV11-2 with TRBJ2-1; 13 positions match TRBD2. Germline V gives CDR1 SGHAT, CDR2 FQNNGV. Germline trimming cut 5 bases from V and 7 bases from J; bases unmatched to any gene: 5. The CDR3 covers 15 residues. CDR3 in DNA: TGTGCCAGCAGCCCTGGACTAGCGGGAGAGAATGAGCAGTTCTTC. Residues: CASSPGLAGENEQFF. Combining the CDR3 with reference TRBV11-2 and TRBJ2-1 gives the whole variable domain EAGVAQSPRYKIIEKRQSVAFWCNPISGHATLYWYQQILGQGPKLLIQFQNNGVVDDSQLPKDRFSAERLKGVDSTLKIQPAKLEDSAVYLCASSPGLAGENEQFFGPGTRLTVL.

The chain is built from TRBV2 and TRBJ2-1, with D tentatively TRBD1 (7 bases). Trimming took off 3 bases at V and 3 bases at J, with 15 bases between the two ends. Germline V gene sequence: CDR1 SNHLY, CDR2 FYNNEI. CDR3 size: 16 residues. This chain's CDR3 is CASSDVAGGLYNEQFF. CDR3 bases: TGTGCCAGCAGTGATGTGGCAGGGGGACTCTACAATGAGCAGTTCTTC.

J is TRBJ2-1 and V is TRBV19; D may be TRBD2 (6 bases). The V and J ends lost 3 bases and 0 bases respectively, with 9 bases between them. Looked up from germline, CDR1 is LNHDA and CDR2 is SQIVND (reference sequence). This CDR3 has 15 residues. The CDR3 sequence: CASSIARDSYNEQFF. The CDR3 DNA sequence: TGTGCCAGTAGTATCGCGCGGGACTCCTACAATGAGCAGTTCTTC.

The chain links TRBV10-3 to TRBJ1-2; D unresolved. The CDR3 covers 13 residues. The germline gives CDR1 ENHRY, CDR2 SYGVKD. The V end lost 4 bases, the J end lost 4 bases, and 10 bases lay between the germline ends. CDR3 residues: CAISGRIAYGYTF. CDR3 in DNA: TGTGCCATCAGTGGACGAATTGCCTATGGCTACACCTTC.

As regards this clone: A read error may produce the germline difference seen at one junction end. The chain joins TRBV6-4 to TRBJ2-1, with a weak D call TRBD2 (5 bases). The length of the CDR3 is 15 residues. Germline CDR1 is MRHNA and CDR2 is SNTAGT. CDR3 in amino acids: CASSDEGSSYNEQLF. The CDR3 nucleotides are TGTGCCAGCAGTGACGAGGGAAGCTCCTACAATGAGCAGCTCTTC.

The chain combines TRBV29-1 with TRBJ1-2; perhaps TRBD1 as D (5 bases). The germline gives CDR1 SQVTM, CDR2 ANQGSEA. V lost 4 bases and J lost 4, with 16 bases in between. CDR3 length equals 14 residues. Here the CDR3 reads CSVVGLAGGYGYTF. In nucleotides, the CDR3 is TGCAGCGTTGTGGGGCTGGCGGGAGGCTATGGCTACACCTTC. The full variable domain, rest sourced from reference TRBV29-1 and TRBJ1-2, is SAVISQKPSRDICQRGTSLTIQCQVDSQVTMMFWYRQQPGQSLTLIATANQGSEATYESGFVIDKFPISRPNLTFSTLTVSNMSPEDSSIYLCSVVGLAGGYGYTFGSGTRLTVV.